This entry concerns a single T cell receptor beta chain. Its matching antigen is unknown. These data originate in a study of cytotoxic CD8 clonotypes in ibrutinib-treated CLL. Study at large: Investigators reported some 24 partial and 2 complete responses; after median about 74 months, approximately 15 patients remained remitted and about twelve progressed. Once treatment had gone on for a median of roughly eleven months, range 6 to 36, response samples were drawn.

Profiling relied on immunoSEQ multiplex PCR, and the TCRdb table lists in-frame clones only, not all of them. Of approximately 300,000 clones detected, around four fifths appear once; the ten largest clones hold 5% to 7%. The ends were cut back, 2 bases at V and 3 bases at J, with 8 bases in the middle. Germline CDR1 GTSNPN, CDR2 SVGIG (reference sequence). The CDR3 is made up of 13 amino acids. Study findings and constraints: Samples from sustained-remission and progressing patients were taken at different times. The study found baseline clonality above age-matched healthy donors, tracking circulating CD8+ T-cell counts.

The chain recombines TRBV30 with TRBJ2-1; D gene ambiguous. The material sequenced was PBMCs, taken before ibrutinib treatment. The receptor comes from a human donor with chronic lymphocytic leukemia. CDR3 DNA sequence: TGTGCCTGGAGTCGCGCGGACTACAATGAGCAGTTCTTC. This encodes CAWSRADYNEQFF.